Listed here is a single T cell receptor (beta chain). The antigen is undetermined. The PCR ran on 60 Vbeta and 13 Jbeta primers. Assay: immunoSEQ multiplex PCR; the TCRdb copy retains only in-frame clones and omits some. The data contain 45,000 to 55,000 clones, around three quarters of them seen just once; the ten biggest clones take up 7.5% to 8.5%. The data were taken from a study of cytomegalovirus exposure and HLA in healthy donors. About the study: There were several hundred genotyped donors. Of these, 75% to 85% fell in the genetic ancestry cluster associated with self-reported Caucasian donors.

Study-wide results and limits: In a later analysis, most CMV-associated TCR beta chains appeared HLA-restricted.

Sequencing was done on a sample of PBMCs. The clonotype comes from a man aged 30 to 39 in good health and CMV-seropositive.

CDR3: CASSPKTGEGPQHF. In DNA, the CDR3 is TGTGCCAGCAGCCCAAAGACAGGGGAGGGACCCCAGCATTTT. This chain connects TRBV6-6 to TRBJ1-5, with 8 bases matching TRBD1. Germline CDR1 reads MNHNY; CDR2 reads SVGAGI (reference sequence). Losses at the gene ends were 6 bases for V and 10 bases for J; bases not matched to a gene: 11. The CDR3 runs to 14 residues.